One T cell receptor beta chain is described in this entry. No antigen is known for it. This specimen belongs to a study of T cells after yellow fever vaccination. Overall study: Preparation of the low-cell-number fractions used SMART-Seq v4 Ultra Low Input. Study-level findings and limits: Abundant bulk-population clonotypes could contaminate the FACS-sorted repertoires. A large majority of primary-vaccination clones showed up again after the booster (roughly 95% CD4, 75% to 90% CD8).

TCR cDNA, made by 5'RACE template switching, carried an added universal primer site and UMIs. TCRdb processed the 5' RACE reads anew with MiXCR; each CDR3 protein has one entry. The repertoire holds approximately 550,000 distinct CDR3 sequences, roughly 13% seen once, with over 11% in the top ten. Trimming stripped 10 bases from V and 13 bases from J, with 17 bases between. This CDR3 is 10 amino acids long. From germline, CDR1 is WNHNN and CDR2 SYGVQD (reference sequence). The V and J genes are TRBV10-1 and TRBJ2-7; possibly TRBD2 for D (5 bases). This sample comprised PBMCs, obtained on the day of the yellow fever booster vaccination. The origin of this receptor is a man aged 25 to 45 who received the YFV17D yellow fever vaccine. CDR3 nucleotide sequence: TGCGCCACCCTCCGGACTCCGATTTACTTC. Translation: CATLRTPIYF.